Included here is one T cell receptor beta chain sequence, with context. This sample was included in a study of blood T cell repertoires in COVID-19. The wider study: The United States, Italy and Spain supplied acute and convalescent COVID-19 samples. T cells, B-cell-depleted T cells, or PBMCs supplied cDNA or gDNA.

This CDR3 is built from 19 residues. The germline CDR1 and CDR2 sequences are MNHEY and SMNVEV (reference sequence). The V end lost 6 bases, the J end lost 5 bases, and 29 bases lay between the germline ends. Original analysis: Estimation of nucleated cell counts was performed using reference gene primer amplification. Using immunoSEQ multiplex PCR, the repertoire was profiled, and TCRdb retains in-frame clones only, with some absent. That table supplies the V and J calls and clone size; D and trimming were determined from the DNA. Among 120,000 or so clones listed, 70% to 80% were seen once. The specimen sequenced was peripheral blood. This clonotype originated in a middle-aged man with active or convalescent COVID-19. The rearrangement uses TRBV27 and TRBJ1-5; D gene uncertain. The CDR3 is CASSPLPFNPGTMDQPQHF. The CDR3 DNA reads as TGTGCCAGCAGCCCCCTCCCTTTTAATCCGGGTACGATGGATCAGCCCCAGCATTTT.